This TCR beta chain was observed in a study of shared clonotypes between healthy human individuals. Across the whole study: Serving as donors were two women and a few men, whose ages spanned 18 to 49. Per donor, three plates held CD4 naive cells, three held CD4 memory, two held CD8 naive and one held CD8 memory.

General observations from the study: Shared clonotypes: about 5% naive CD4, about 3.5% naive CD8, less than 2.5% memory CD4, under 0.5% memory CD8.

Clones were read by immunoSEQ multiplex PCR, and TCRdb kept only the in-frame ones, dropping some. This sample has 1.6 million or so clones, with about 96% found just once. The CDR3 covers 15 residues. With 2 bases clipped from V and 4 bases from J, the junction kept 5 bases outside the gene matches. Germline assignment: CDR1 MNHEY and CDR2 SMNVEV (reference sequence). It was into CD45RA+ naive and CD45RA-negative memory subsets that the CD4+ cells were split. This clone was seen just once. No antigen is known for it. This clonotype originated in a man aged 25-45 years in good health. Source material: naive CD4+ T cells sorted from blood. Specified subset: CD45RA+ positively selected. The chain employs TRBV27 and TRBJ2-3, with 8 bases lining up with TRBD1. CDR3 nucleotides: TGTGCCAGCAGTTTACGGGCAGGGGGCGCAGATACGCAGTATTTT. It encodes CASSLRAGGADTQYF.